This T cell receptor (beta chain) was recovered during a study of blood T cells in healthy people across ages. J was trimmed by 5 bases and V by 5 bases; bases with no gene match: 13. The germline CDR1 and CDR2 sequences are MNHEY and SVGEGT. This CDR3 is 18 amino acids long. Study-wide results and caveats: Aged donors had fewer naive CD4+ cells and lower diversity than long-lived donors. A roughly linear fall in TCR beta diversity per million T cells was seen with increasing age.

Using a J-beta primer mix together with a sample-barcoded 5' primer, a second PCR was run for about 6 to 12 cycles. TCRdb passed the 5' RACE reads through MiXCR, listing each CDR3 protein once. The data show 2 million or so distinct CDR3 sequences, with approximately 50% seen just once and less than 2.5% held by the top ten. About this clonotype itself: The target antigen is unknown.

The chain has TRBV6-2 or TRBV6-3 and TRBJ2-1, with 12 bases that match TRBD2. This TCR was sampled from a woman aged 40 to 49 in good health. The material sequenced was blood. CDR3: CASSRKQGRLAGDNEQFF. The CDR3 region has the DNA TGTGCCAGCAGTCGTAAACAGGGCCGACTAGCGGGGGACAATGAGCAGTTCTTC.